This T cell receptor beta chain was obtained from a study of T cell responses to AZD1222 COVID-19 vaccine. General study points: Donors skewed white British and female; clonal diversity was possibly underestimated. Spike-specific TCR breadth and depth grew following two AZD1222 doses.

TCRdb's table, derived via immunoSEQ multiplex PCR, lists solely in-frame clones and lacks some. Altogether roughly 100,000 clones are present, about 87% being singletons, with the ten largest covering approximately 20%. This clone was seen a handful of times. The antigen is undetermined. One end of the junction does not line up with germline, which may come from a read error. Germline assignment: CDR1 MNHEY and CDR2 SMNVEV (reference sequence). The length of the CDR3 is 11 residues. This receptor was identified in an adult in good health. The chain combines TRBV27 with TRBJ2-1; 9 bases are a match to TRBD1. Source: peripheral blood, taken on day 0 of AZD1222 vaccination. CDR3 residues: CASSRGTGQVF. In DNA, the CDR3 is TGTGCCAGCAGTCGGGGGACAGGGCAAGTCTTC.